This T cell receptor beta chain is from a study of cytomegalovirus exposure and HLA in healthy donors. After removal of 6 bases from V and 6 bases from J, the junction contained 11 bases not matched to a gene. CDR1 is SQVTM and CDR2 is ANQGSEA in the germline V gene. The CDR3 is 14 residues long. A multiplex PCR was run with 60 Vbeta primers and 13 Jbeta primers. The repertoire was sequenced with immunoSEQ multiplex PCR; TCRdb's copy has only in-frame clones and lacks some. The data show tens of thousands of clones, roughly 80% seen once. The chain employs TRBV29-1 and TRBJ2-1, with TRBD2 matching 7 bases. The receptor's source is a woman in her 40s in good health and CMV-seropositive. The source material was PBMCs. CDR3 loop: CSVGEGARGNEQFF. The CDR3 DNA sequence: TGCAGCGTGGGGGAGGGAGCCCGGGGCAATGAGCAGTTCTTC.